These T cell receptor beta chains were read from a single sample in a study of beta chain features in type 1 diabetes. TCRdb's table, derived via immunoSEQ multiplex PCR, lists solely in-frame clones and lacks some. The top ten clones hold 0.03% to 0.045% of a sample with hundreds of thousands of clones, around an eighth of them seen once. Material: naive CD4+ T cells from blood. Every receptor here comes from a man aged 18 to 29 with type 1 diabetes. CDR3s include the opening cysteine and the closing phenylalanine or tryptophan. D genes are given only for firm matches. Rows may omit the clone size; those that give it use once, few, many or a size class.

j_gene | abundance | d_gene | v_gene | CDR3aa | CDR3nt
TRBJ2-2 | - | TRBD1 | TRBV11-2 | CASSLKTGDGELFF | TGTGCCAGCAGCCTAAAGACAGGGGACGGGGAGCTGTTTTTT
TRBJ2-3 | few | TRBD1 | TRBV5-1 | CASSSTGKGTDTQYF | TGCGCCAGCAGCTCGACAGGGAAGGGCACAGATACGCAGTATTTT
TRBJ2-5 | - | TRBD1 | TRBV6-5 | CASSYVGQGEETQYF | TGTGCCAGCAGTTACGTGGGACAGGGGGAAGAGACCCAGTACTTC
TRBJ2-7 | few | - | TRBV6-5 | CASSYGTEQYF | TGTGCCAGCAGTTACGGGACCGAGCAGTACTTC
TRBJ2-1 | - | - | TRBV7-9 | CASSLTPGVAYNEQFF | TGTGCCAGCAGCTTAACCCCAGGGGTGGCCTACAATGAGCAGTTCTTC
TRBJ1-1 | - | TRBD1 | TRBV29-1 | CSVLPNTPGQGVGTEAFF | TGCAGCGTTCTACCGAATACACCGGGACAGGGGGTCGGGACTGAAGCTTTCTTT
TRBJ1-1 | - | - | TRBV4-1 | CASSQESSVGAFF | TGCGCCAGCAGCCAAGAATCGTCAGTGGGGGCTTTCTTT
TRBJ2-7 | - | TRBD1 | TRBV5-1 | CASSLGQVYEQYF | TGCGCCAGCAGCTTAGGACAGGTCTACGAGCAGTACTTC
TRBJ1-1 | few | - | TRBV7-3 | CASSLNPANTEAFF | TGTGCCAGCAGCTTAAACCCGGCTAACACTGAAGCTTTCTTT
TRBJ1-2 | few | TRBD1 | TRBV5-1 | CASSLISRQGSYGYTF | TGCGCCAGCAGCTTGATTAGCCGACAGGGCAGCTATGGCTACACCTTC
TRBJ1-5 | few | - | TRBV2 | CASSEVHSNQPQHF | TGTGCCAGCAGTGAAGTACACTCGAATCAGCCCCAGCATTTT
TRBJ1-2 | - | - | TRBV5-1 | CASSLGRDRAYGYTF | TGCGCCAGCAGCTTGGGAAGGGACCGAGCCTATGGCTACACCTTC
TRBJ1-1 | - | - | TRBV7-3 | CASSLEGRRGNTEAFF | TGTGCCAGCAGCTTAGAAGGACGGAGGGGGAACACTGAAGCTTTCTTT
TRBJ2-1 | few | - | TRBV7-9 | CASSLPRGREFF | TGTGCCAGCAGCTTACCCAGGGGCCGGGAGTTCTTC
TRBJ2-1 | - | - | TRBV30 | CAWRAPNPYNEQFF | TGTGCCTGGCGAGCCCCCAATCCCTACAATGAGCAGTTCTTC
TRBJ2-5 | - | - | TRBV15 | CATSLTGETQYF | TGTGCCACCAGCCTTACAGGGGAGACCCAGTACTTC
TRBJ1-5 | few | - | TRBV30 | CAWSVGRGYQPQHF | TGTGCCTGGAGTGTAGGGAGGGGATATCAGCCCCAGCATTTT
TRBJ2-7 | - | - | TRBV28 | CASSLYSSDTYEQYF | TGTGCCAGCAGTTTGTATTCGAGTGACACCTACGAGCAGTACTTC
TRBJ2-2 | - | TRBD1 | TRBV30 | CAWSRQGNTGELFF | TGTGCCTGGAGTCGACAGGGGAACACCGGGGAGCTGTTTTTT
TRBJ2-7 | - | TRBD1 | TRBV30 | CASGDRDLYEQYF | TGTGCTTCCGGGGACAGGGATTTATACGAGCAGTACTTC
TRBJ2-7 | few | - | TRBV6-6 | CASSYRQAYEQYF | TGTGCCAGCAGTTACCGGCAGGCCTACGAGCAGTACTTC
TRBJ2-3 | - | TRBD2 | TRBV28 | CASSQASGVSTDTQYF | TGTGCCAGCAGCCAAGCTAGCGGGGTGAGCACAGATACGCAGTATTTT
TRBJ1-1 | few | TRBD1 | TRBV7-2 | CASSLFRGRPPEAFF | TGTGCCAGCAGCTTATTCAGGGGGCGTCCACCTGAAGCTTTCTTT
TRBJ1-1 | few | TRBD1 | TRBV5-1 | CASSPTVGAGGNTEAFF | TGCGCCAGCAGCCCCACCGTTGGGGCAGGGGGTAACACTGAAGCTTTCTTT
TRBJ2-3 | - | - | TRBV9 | CASSTRTDTQYF | TGTGCCAGCAGCACTCGCACAGATACGCAGTATTTT
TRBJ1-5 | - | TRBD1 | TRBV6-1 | CASSGTGLGSNQPQHF | TGTGCCAGCAGTGGGACAGGGTTGGGAAGCAATCAGCCCCAGCATTTT
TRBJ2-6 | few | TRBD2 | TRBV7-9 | CASSPGGSGANVLTF | TGTGCCAGCAGCCCGGGGGGCTCTGGGGCCAACGTCCTGACTTTC
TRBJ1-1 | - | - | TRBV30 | CAWSGAPEAFF | TGTGCCTGGAGTGGTGCCCCTGAAGCTTTCTTT
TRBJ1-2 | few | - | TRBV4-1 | CASSQGTGNYGYTF | TGCGCCAGCAGCCAAGGTACGGGGAACTATGGCTACACCTTC
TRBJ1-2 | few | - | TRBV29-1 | CSATSPRDSNYGYTF | TGCAGCGCGACTTCTCCCCGGGACTCCAACTATGGCTACACCTTC
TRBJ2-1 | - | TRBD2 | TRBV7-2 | CASILQSGRGDEQFF | TGTGCCAGCATCCTACAAAGCGGGAGAGGCGATGAGCAGTTCTTC
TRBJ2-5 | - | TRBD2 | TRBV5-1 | CASRPGTSGTLQETQYF | TGCGCCAGCAGACCCGGGACTAGCGGGACCCTACAAGAGACCCAGTACTTC